This TCR beta chain stems from a study of T cell changes during pregnancy in multiple sclerosis. With 7 bases clipped from V and 5 bases from J, the junction kept 5 bases outside the gene matches. Germline lookup yields CDR1 MNHNY and CDR2 SVGAGI (reference sequence). The CDR3 spans 12 residues. Assay: immunoSEQ multiplex PCR; the TCRdb copy retains only in-frame clones and omits some. The sample holds around 38,000 clones, roughly nine tenths seen once. The V call is TRBV6-6, the J call TRBJ2-7; 7 bases align to TRBD1. This specimen was CD8+ T cells from peripheral blood mononuclear cells, taken in the third trimester of pregnancy. The sequence was collected from a female donor with multiple sclerosis, enrolled in a pregnancy study. CDR3 sequence (DNA): TGTGCCAGCAAGGGACAGTCCGACGAGCAGTACTTC. Amino acid sequence: CASKGQSDEQYF.